Below, 22 T cell receptor beta chains from the same sample are listed, as sequenced in a study of blood T cell repertoires in COVID-19. Sequenced by immunoSEQ multiplex PCR; TCRdb stores in-frame clones only, minus some. The sample holds 290,000 or so clones; about four fifths are singletons and the top ten take about 5%. Sequencing was performed on PBMCs or T cells enriched from blood (not recorded which). Receptors were obtained from a man aged 35-49 years who had been exposed to COVID-19.

The chain recombines TRBV10-3 with TRBJ1-5; D not resolved. Trimming removed 0 bases from V and 5 bases from J, with 5 bases in between. The CDR3 is 13 amino acids. Germline loops: CDR1 ENHRY, CDR2 SYGVKD. The CDR3 nucleotides are TGTGCCATCAGTGAGTCGGAGGATCAGCCCCAGCATTTT. Translation: CAISESEDQPQHF.

CDR3 amino acids: CASSLSLFEKLFF. CDR3 nucleotides: TGTGCCAGCAGTTTATCTCTCTTCGAAAAACTGTTTTTT. The V and J genes are TRBV27 and TRBJ1-4; no clear D. V dropped 0 bases and J dropped 8 bases, with 7 bases sitting between them. The CDR3 has 13 amino acids. Looked up from germline, CDR1 is MNHEY and CDR2 is SMNVEV (reference sequence).

The CDR3 coding sequence is TGTGCCAGCAGTTTAGTGTCTAGCGGGAGCAACGAGCAGTACTTC. Encoded protein: CASSLVSSGSNEQYF. The rearrangement joins TRBV27 to TRBJ2-7, with 10 bases that match TRBD2. With V trimmed by 2 bases and J by 5 bases, 6 bases remained unmatched. The germline V gene encodes CDR1 MNHEY and CDR2 SMNVEV (reference sequence). This CDR3 is 15 amino acids long.

This chain links TRBV7-9 with TRBJ2-7, with D possibly matching TRBD2 (6 bases). V gave up 1 base and J gave up 11 bases, with 12 bases separating them. Germline V CDR1 and CDR2: SEHNR, FQNEAQ (reference sequence). The CDR3 covers 12 residues. CDR3 sequence reads: CASSLDGGGEYF. DNA for the CDR3: TGTGCCAGCAGCTTAGATGGTGGCGGGGAGTACTTC.

J is TRBJ2-2 and V is TRBV25-1; TRBD2 might be the D (5 bases). With 4 bases removed from V and 7 bases from J, the gap between germline ends came to 10 bases. Looked up from germline, CDR1 is MGHDK and CDR2 is SYGVNS. The CDR3 contains 13 residues. CDR3 loop: CASSVRGSGELFF. The DNA of the CDR3 is TGTGCCAGCAGTGTACGGGGTAGCGGGGAGCTGTTTTTT.

About this clone itself: The junction differs from germline at one of its ends, possibly a read error. The same CDR3 is also encoded by other DNA sequences in this sample. This sequence joins TRBV7-7 and TRBJ2-3; 14 bases fit TRBD2. The germline gives CDR1 SSHAT, CDR2 FNYEAQ (reference sequence). The CDR3 is made up of 15 amino acids. The CDR3 here is CASSLGLAGGDTQYF. The CDR3 DNA is TGTGCTAGCAGCTTAGGACTAGCGGGAGGAGATACGCAGTATTTT.

The chain carries TRBV7-9 and TRBJ1-1, with TRBD1 identical over 8 bases. This CDR3 is built from 16 residues. In germline, CDR1 is SEHNR, CDR2 FQNEAQ (reference sequence). Losses at the gene ends were 5 bases for V and 5 bases for J; bases not matched to a gene: 13. CDR3 amino acids: CASSPPGGRRNTEAFF. CDR3 in DNA: TGTGCCAGCAGCCCTCCAGGGGGCAGAAGGAATACTGAAGCTTTCTTT.

The chain links TRBV7-9 to TRBJ2-7; weak D call: TRBD1 (5 bases). The V gene's germline CDR1 is SEHNR and CDR2 FQNEAQ (reference sequence). The length of the CDR3 is 13 residues. The V end was cut by 5 bases, the J end by 5 bases, with 13 bases between. The CDR3 DNA is TGTGCCAGCAGCCAGCAGGGTTTCGACGAGCAGTACTTC. It translates to CASSQQGFDEQYF.

The rearrangement uses TRBV30 and TRBJ1-1, with a weak D call TRBD1 (6 bases). Trimming left V 4 bases short and J 0 bases short, with 6 bases between. Germline V gene data show CDR1 as GTSNPN and CDR2 as SVGIG (reference sequence). CDR3 length: 12 amino acids. CDR3 coding DNA: TGTGCCTGGAACAGGGTGAACACTGAAGCTTTCTTT. The encoded protein is CAWNRVNTEAFF.

This chain joins TRBV24-1 and TRBJ2-1; 13 bases are a match to TRBD2. V lost 3 bases, J lost 6 bases, and 1 base stayed unmatched. Germline CDR1 and CDR2: KGHDR and SFDVKD. The CDR3 spans 15 residues. The chain's CDR3 is CATSDRTSGGNEQFF. The CDR3 DNA reads TGTGCCACCAGTGATCGGACTAGCGGGGGCAATGAGCAGTTCTTC.

On this clone: This sample also contains other DNA sequences that code for the same CDR3. The V gene is TRBV19, the J gene TRBJ1-1, with 10 positions matching TRBD1. The J segment lost 3 bases and the V segment lost 7 bases, leaving 5 bases of the junction unmatched. The CDR3 extends over 14 amino acids. Germline loops: CDR1 LNHDA, CDR2 SQIVND (reference sequence). As DNA, the CDR3 is TGTGCCAGTACTCCGGACAGGGGGTACACTGAAGCTTTCTTT. It codes for CASTPDRGYTEAFF.

This clone showed up just once. V is TRBV10-3 and J is TRBJ1-5; D not resolved. Germline V lookup: CDR1 ENHRY, CDR2 SYGVKD. The CDR3 runs to 17 residues. V dropped 0 bases and J dropped 0 bases, with 12 bases sitting between them. CDR3 in amino acids: CAISESMSGYSNQPQHF. CDR3 sequence (DNA): TGTGCCATCAGTGAGTCGATGAGCGGGTATAGCAATCAGCCCCAGCATTTT.

The rearrangement links TRBV30 to TRBJ1-1; 7 bases align to TRBD1. The CDR3 is 13 residues long. Germline V CDR1 and CDR2: GTSNPN, SVGIG (reference sequence). The CDR3 DNA reads TGTGCTTACCACAGGGGAATCATCACTGAAGCTTTCTTT. Protein: CAYHRGIITEAFF.

V is TRBV29-1 and J is TRBJ1-1; D is unresolved. The germline V gene has CDR1 SQVTM and CDR2 ANQGSEA. V lost 4 bases to trimming and J lost 5 bases, with 11 bases between them. CDR3 size: 12 residues. The CDR3 spells CSVVGEGTEAFF. The CDR3 DNA follows: TGCAGCGTTGTCGGGGAAGGAACTGAAGCTTTCTTT.

CDR3 amino acids: CAWRSGTGVEKLFF. The CDR3 bases are TGTGCCTGGAGGTCGGGGACAGGGGTCGAAAAACTGTTTTTT. The gene calls are TRBV30 and TRBJ1-4; the match to TRBD1 covers 10 bases. The CDR3 runs to 14 residues. Germline loops: CDR1 GTSNPN, CDR2 SVGIG (reference sequence). The V gene end was trimmed by 3 bases and the J gene end by 8 bases; junction bases not matched to a gene: 6. The full variable domain, rest sourced from reference TRBV30 and TRBJ1-4, is SQTIHQWPATLVQPVGSPLSLECTVEGTSNPNLYWYRQAAGRGLQLLFYSVGIGQISSEVPQNLSASRPQDRQFILSSKKLLLSDSGFYLCAWRSGTGVEKLFFGSGTQLSVL.

The chain links TRBV3-1 (or the pseudogene TRBV3-2) to TRBJ2-1, with D perhaps TRBD2 (6 bases). CDR3 length equals 16 residues. Germline V gene sequence: CDR1 LGHDT, CDR2 YNNKEL (reference sequence). V lost 2 bases to trimming and J lost 2 bases, with 13 bases between them. CDR3 DNA sequence: TGTGCCAGCAGCCAACCTCCGGGAGTGACCTACAATGAGCAGTTCTTC. Its translation is CASSQPPGVTYNEQFF.

The rearrangement uses TRBV11-3 and TRBJ1-3, with D uncertain. Trimming removed 2 bases from V and 6 bases from J, with 14 bases in between. The CDR3 has 15 amino acids. The germline CDR1 and CDR2 sequences are SGHNT and YENEEA. CDR3 DNA sequence: TGTGCCAGCAGCTTATATGGTGGGCAGATAAACACCATATATTTT. Translation gives CASSLYGGQINTIYF.

The CDR3: CASSPWTGVNYGYTF. The CDR3 DNA reads TGTGCCAGCAGCCCGTGGACAGGGGTAAACTATGGCTACACCTTC. The rearrangement links TRBV7-6 to TRBJ1-2; TRBD1 matches at 9 bases. Unmatched junction bases numbered 6, after V lost 5 bases and J lost 2 bases. The CDR3 has 15 amino acids. Per germline, CDR1 SGHVS and CDR2 FNYEAQ.

The gene calls are TRBV27 and TRBJ1-6, with D possibly TRBD1 on 5 matching bases. The CDR3 is made up of 18 amino acids. The V gene lost 3 bases and the J gene lost 0 bases, with 15 bases spanning the gap. The germline V gene encodes CDR1 MNHEY and CDR2 SMNVEV (reference sequence). The CDR3: CASSLERQTSSYNSPLHF. The CDR3 nucleotides are TGTGCCAGCAGTTTGGAAAGACAGACTAGCTCCTATAATTCACCCCTCCACTTT.

The V and J genes are TRBV29-1 and TRBJ2-1, with 14 bases that match TRBD2. The CDR3 is 12 amino acids. CDR1 and CDR2 from the germline V gene are SQVTM and ANQGSEA. CDR3 region: CTGTSGSRRQFF. The CDR3 DNA sequence: TGCACCGGGACTAGCGGGAGTAGACGGCAGTTCTTC.

The rearrangement joins TRBV30 to TRBJ1-2; 9 bases fit TRBD1. The CDR3 consists of 14 residues. V was clipped by 0 bases and J by 8 bases; unmatched bases: 7. Germline V gene data show CDR1 as GTSNPN and CDR2 as SVGIG (reference sequence). The CDR3 is CAWSVMGQGYGYTF. As DNA, the CDR3 is TGTGCCTGGAGTGTAATGGGACAGGGTTACGGCTACACCTTC.

This chain links TRBV7-2 with TRBJ1-2; 7 bases match TRBD1. This CDR3 comprises 15 residues. The germline gives CDR1 SGHTA, CDR2 FQGNSA. V lost 10 bases to trimming and J lost 0 bases; unmatched junction nucleotides: 11. The CDR3 reads CATLGRGRANYGYTF. The CDR3 nucleotides are TGTGCCACCCTCGGGAGGGGGCGAGCTAACTATGGCTACACCTTC.